This is a list of T cell receptor beta chains from one sample in a study of beta chain features in type 1 diabetes. Data came from immunoSEQ multiplex PCR; TCRdb stores just in-frame clones and leaves some out. The data contain hundreds of thousands of clones, less than 15% of them singletons. The sample was central memory CD4+ T cells from blood. Every receptor here comes from a man under 40 in good health. Each CDR3 is given without its conserved first and last residue. A D gene is named only where the DNA matches it firmly. Some rows have no size entry. The others give once, few or many, or a class for an expanded clone.

d_gene: .; abundance: few; v_gene: TRBV6-1; CDR3aa: ASSGEGFTGNQPQH
d_gene: .; abundance: .; v_gene: TRBV7-2; CDR3aa: ASSFNTGIGETQY
d_gene: TRBD1; abundance: .; v_gene: TRBV7-9; CDR3aa: ASSYAGTGGIRRTDTQY
d_gene: .; abundance: .; v_gene: TRBV19; CDR3aa: ASSIAGTNTGELF
d_gene: .; abundance: .; v_gene: TRBV14; CDR3aa: ASSRVGQRLS
d_gene: .; abundance: .; v_gene: TRBV6-5; CDR3aa: ASNRHQNTEAF
d_gene: TRBD2; abundance: few; v_gene: TRBV2; CDR3aa: ASSGGTSRKGEQF
d_gene: .; abundance: few; v_gene: TRBV7-9; CDR3aa: ASSFLGVEKLF
d_gene: .; abundance: .; v_gene: TRBV13; CDR3aa: ASSPLNEQF
d_gene: .; abundance: .; v_gene: TRBV29-1; CDR3aa: SVSPAANEQF
d_gene: .; abundance: few; v_gene: TRBV9; CDR3aa: ASSVGVYQETQY
d_gene: TRBD2; abundance: few; v_gene: TRBV6-4; CDR3aa: ASSKTRGADEQF
d_gene: TRBD1; abundance: many; v_gene: TRBV6-1; CDR3aa: ASSELGQGASGYT
d_gene: .; abundance: many; v_gene: TRBV7-2; CDR3aa: ASSLDPHPTDTQY
d_gene: .; abundance: .; v_gene: TRBV20-1; CDR3aa: SPVSGNEQF
d_gene: .; abundance: .; v_gene: TRBV2; CDR3aa: ATRRQAETQY
d_gene: .; abundance: few; v_gene: TRBV7-3; CDR3aa: ASSLTSRSSGEQF
d_gene: .; abundance: few; v_gene: TRBV11-2; CDR3aa: ASSLGPGQAYEQY
d_gene: TRBD1; abundance: few; v_gene: TRBV29-1; CDR3aa: SVEDRDRAHEQY
d_gene: .; abundance: .; v_gene: TRBV5-1; CDR3aa: ASSVQGMDTEAF
d_gene: .; abundance: few; v_gene: TRBV11-2; CDR3aa: ASSSPEGLVVNGYT
d_gene: .; abundance: .; v_gene: TRBV10-3; CDR3aa: AILIRVGGELF
d_gene: TRBD1; abundance: once; v_gene: TRBV6-4; CDR3aa: ASTARTGAHGYT
d_gene: .; abundance: few; v_gene: TRBV27; CDR3aa: ASSFLTGNTEAF
d_gene: .; abundance: many; v_gene: TRBV9; CDR3aa: ASSVGVGNTEAF
d_gene: .; abundance: .; v_gene: TRBV7-8; CDR3aa: ASSPMAGGAISNQPQH
d_gene: .; abundance: few; v_gene: TRBV7-2; CDR3aa: ASRPGTVNEKLF
d_gene: TRBD1; abundance: .; v_gene: TRBV6-6; CDR3aa: ASSPPGQGVTYEQY
d_gene: .; abundance: .; v_gene: TRBV7-6; CDR3aa: ASSLVGGVITDTQY
d_gene: .; abundance: few; v_gene: TRBV9; CDR3aa: ASSVARVGTEAF
d_gene: .; abundance: .; v_gene: TRBV5-8; CDR3aa: ASSFLIAVSYEQY
d_gene: .; abundance: .; v_gene: TRBV7-2; CDR3aa: ASSLVSSVGSGELF
d_gene: TRBD1; abundance: few; v_gene: TRBV2; CDR3aa: ASSEAKGAGNIQY
d_gene: TRBD1; abundance: few; v_gene: TRBV11-2; CDR3aa: ASSFTGGADTQY
d_gene: .; abundance: few; v_gene: TRBV20-1; CDR3aa: SARLQETQY
d_gene: .; abundance: .; v_gene: TRBV7-9; CDR3aa: ASSSLGAGGHNEQF
d_gene: .; abundance: few; v_gene: TRBV30; CDR3aa: AWNLNRATEAF
d_gene: .; abundance: .; v_gene: TRBV6-1; CDR3aa: ASRTGRADEKLF
d_gene: .; abundance: .; v_gene: TRBV27; CDR3aa: ASSSLKGKAF
d_gene: TRBD1; abundance: .; v_gene: TRBV5-1; CDR3aa: ASRPGQPYYGYT
d_gene: .; abundance: few; v_gene: TRBV6-5; CDR3aa: ASSYTGGNYGYT
d_gene: .; abundance: few; v_gene: TRBV6-5; CDR3aa: ASSPGGHTDTQY
d_gene: .; abundance: many; v_gene: TRBV30; CDR3aa: ACLRDFEAF
d_gene: .; abundance: few; v_gene: TRBV6-5; CDR3aa: ASSELQGAGELF
d_gene: .; abundance: few; v_gene: TRBV18; CDR3aa: ASSQDEGRYGYT
d_gene: .; abundance: few; v_gene: TRBV5-5; CDR3aa: ASSSFGGDATGELF
d_gene: .; abundance: few; v_gene: TRBV30; CDR3aa: AWSSGRDNQPQH
d_gene: TRBD2; abundance: .; v_gene: TRBV7-2; CDR3aa: ASSRLAGLEQY